This TCR beta chain was captured by sequencing in a study of Ad26.COV2.S vaccination and SARS-CoV-2 variants. On the study more broadly: By the intramuscular route, Ad26.COV2.S was given once, or twice 56 days apart.

Treatment of the sample: approximately 18 received Ad26.COV2.S at low or high dose, single or two shots; about 5 received placebo; per-sample allocation not given. Samples analyzed were those drawn on day 63 after the first vaccine or placebo injection. Cohort 1b enrolled adults aged 18-55 years in Boston. Germline V gene data show CDR1 as MDHEN and CDR2 as SYDVKM. The CDR3 is made up of 15 amino acids. The V gene lost 7 bases and the J gene lost 3 bases, with 18 bases spanning the gap. This clone was counted only a few times. The assay was immunoSEQ multiplex PCR, and TCRdb's table has in-frame clones only and misses some. The repertoire includes roughly 350,000 clones, 88% of them detected once, and 6.4% sits in the top ten.

Here the sequenced sample was peripheral blood, taken in a trial of Ad26.COV2.S vaccine versus placebo. This chain connects TRBV28 to TRBJ1-2, with D perhaps matching TRBD1 (6 bases). The TCR originated in a person aged 18-65 years who received the Ad26.COV2.S COVID-19 vaccine or a placebo. CDR3 protein: CASNPPGGLYYGYTF. The CDR3 coding sequence is TGTGCCAGCAACCCTCCGGGGGGGCTATACTATGGCTACACCTTC.